This TCR beta chain was captured in a study of cytomegalovirus exposure and HLA in healthy donors. Turning to the study itself: Earlier results showed roughly 120 million unique TCR beta sequences derived from about 179 million T cells.

In regard to this clone: Its antigen remains unidentified.

Study-level results: It was assumed in the presence/absence analyses that sequencing depth was roughly uniform across donors. Later analysis showed TCR association rates varying by HLA locus, highest for DRB1 and lowest for HLA-C. Being indistinguishable, some V segments were excluded, TRBV6-2 and TRBV6-3 among them.

It was with 60 Vbeta and 13 Jbeta primers that the PCR ran. Profiling relied on immunoSEQ multiplex PCR, and the TCRdb table lists in-frame clones only, not all of them. In the table there are about 80,000 clones, over 70% of which are singletons. The CDR3 sequence is 14 residues long. V was clipped by 2 bases and J by 8 bases, with 14 bases between them. The V gene's germline CDR1 is SGDLS and CDR2 YYNGEE. Sequenced input: PBMCs. The sequence was collected from a middle-aged woman in good health and CMV-seropositive. The V and J genes are TRBV9 and TRBJ1-5; perhaps TRBD1 as D (6 bases). CDR3 sequence: CASSVGADSEPQHF. The CDR3 nucleotides are TGTGCCAGCAGCGTGGGGGCAGATTCGGAGCCCCAGCATTTT. Using reference TRBV9 and TRBJ1-5 for the parts outside the CDR3, the full variable domain is DSGVTQTPKHLITATGQRVTLRCSPRSGDLSVYWYQQSLDQGLQFLIQYYNGEERAKGNILERFSAQQFPDLHSELNLSSLELGDSALYFCASSVGADSEPQHFGDGTRLSIL.